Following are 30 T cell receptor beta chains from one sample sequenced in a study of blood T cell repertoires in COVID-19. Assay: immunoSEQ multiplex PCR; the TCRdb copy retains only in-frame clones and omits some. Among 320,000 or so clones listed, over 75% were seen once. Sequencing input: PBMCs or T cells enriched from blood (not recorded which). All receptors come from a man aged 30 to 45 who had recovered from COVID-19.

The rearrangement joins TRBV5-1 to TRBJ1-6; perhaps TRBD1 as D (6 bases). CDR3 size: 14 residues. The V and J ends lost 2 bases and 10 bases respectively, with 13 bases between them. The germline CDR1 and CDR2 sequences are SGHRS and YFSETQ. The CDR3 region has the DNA TGCGCCAGCAGCTTAGGGGGGGACAACTCACCCCTCCACTTT. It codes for CASSLGGDNSPLHF.

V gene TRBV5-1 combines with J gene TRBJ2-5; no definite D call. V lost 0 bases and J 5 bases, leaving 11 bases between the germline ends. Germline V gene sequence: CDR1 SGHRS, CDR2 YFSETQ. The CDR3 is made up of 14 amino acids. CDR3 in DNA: TGCGCCAGCAGCTTGGGGATGGTGAGGGAGACCCAGTACTTC. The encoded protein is CASSLGMVRETQYF.

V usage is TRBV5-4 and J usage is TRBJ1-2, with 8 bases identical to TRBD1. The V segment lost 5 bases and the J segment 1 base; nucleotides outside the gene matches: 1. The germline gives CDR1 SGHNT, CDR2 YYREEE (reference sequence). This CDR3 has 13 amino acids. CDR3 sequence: CASRDRDNYGYTF. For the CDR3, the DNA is TGTGCCAGCAGGGACAGGGATAACTATGGCTACACCTTC.

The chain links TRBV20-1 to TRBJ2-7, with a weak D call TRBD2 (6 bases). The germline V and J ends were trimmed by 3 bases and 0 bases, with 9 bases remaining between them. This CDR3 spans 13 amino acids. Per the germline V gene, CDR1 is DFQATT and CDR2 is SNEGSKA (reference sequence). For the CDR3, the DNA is TGCAGTGCTAGTAGCGGTAGCTCCTACGAGCAGTACTTC. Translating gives CSASSGSSYEQYF.

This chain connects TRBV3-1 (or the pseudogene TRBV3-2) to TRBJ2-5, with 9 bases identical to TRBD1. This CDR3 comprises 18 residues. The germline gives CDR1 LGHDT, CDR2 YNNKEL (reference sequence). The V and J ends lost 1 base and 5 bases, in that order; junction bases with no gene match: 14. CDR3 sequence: CASSQVRRGTGMGETQYF. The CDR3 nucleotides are TGTGCCAGCAGCCAAGTCCGCCGTGGGACAGGGATGGGGGAGACCCAGTACTTC.

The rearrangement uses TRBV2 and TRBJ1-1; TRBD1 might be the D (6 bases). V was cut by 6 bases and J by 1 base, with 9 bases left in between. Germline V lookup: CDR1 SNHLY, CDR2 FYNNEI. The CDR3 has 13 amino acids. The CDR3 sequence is CASSSGENTEAFF. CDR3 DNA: TGTGCCAGCAGCTCAGGGGAGAACACTGAAGCTTTCTTT.

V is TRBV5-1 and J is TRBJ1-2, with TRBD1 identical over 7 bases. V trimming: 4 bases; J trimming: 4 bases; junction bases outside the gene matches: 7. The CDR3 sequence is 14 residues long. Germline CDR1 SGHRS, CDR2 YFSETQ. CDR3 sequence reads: CASSLGTVTYGYTF. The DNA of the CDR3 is TGCGCCAGCAGCCTGGGGACAGTTACCTATGGCTACACCTTC.

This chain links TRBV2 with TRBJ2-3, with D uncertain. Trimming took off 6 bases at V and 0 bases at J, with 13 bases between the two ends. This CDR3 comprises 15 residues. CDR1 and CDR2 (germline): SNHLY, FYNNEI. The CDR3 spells CASRSDLLSTDTQYF. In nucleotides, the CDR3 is TGTGCCAGCAGATCCGATCTACTCAGCACAGATACGCAGTATTTT.

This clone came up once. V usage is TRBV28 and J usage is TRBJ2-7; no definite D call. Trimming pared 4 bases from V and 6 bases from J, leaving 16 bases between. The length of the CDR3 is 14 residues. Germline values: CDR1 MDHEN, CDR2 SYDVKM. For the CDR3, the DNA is TGTGCCAGCAGTTCCTCAAGGCCGGGTGGCGAGCAGTACTTC. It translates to CASSSSRPGGEQYF.

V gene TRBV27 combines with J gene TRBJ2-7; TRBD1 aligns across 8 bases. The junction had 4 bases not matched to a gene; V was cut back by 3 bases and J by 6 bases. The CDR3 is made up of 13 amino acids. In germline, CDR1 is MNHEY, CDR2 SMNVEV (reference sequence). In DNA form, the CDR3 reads TGTGCCAGCAGTTTTACAACAGGGGGCGAGCAGTACTTC. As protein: CASSFTTGGEQYF.

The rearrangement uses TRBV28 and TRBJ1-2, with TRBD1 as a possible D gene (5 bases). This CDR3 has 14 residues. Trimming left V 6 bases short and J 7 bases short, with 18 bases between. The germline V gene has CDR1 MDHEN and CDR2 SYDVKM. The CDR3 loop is CASSSTGTWGGYTF. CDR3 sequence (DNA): TGTGCCAGCAGCTCTACCGGGACTTGGGGTGGCTACACCTTC.

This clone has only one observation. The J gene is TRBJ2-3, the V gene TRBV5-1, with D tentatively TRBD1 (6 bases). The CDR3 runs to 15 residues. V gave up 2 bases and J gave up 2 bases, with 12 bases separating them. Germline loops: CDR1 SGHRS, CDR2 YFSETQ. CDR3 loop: CASSLQQGPTDTQYF. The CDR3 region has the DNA TGCGCCAGCAGCTTACAACAGGGTCCCACAGATACGCAGTATTTT.

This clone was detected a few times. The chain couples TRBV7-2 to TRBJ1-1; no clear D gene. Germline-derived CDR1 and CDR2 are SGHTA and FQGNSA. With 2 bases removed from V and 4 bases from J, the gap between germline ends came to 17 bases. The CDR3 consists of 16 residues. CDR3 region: CASSLHRESRFTEAFF. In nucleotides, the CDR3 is TGTGCCAGCAGCTTACACCGAGAAAGCCGTTTCACTGAAGCTTTCTTT. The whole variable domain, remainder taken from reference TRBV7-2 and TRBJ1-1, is GAGVSQSPSNKVTEKGKDVELRCDPISGHTALYWYRQSLGQGLEFLIYFQGNSAPDKSGLPSDRFSAERTGGSVSTLTIQRTQQEDSAVYLCASSLHRESRFTEAFFGQGTRLTVV.

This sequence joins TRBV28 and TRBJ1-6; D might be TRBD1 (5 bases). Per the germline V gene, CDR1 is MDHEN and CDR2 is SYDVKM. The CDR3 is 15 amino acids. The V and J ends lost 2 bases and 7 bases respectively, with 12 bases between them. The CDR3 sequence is CASSLPDTANSPLHF. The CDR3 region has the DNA TGTGCCAGCAGTTTACCGGACACGGCGAATTCACCCCTCCACTTT.

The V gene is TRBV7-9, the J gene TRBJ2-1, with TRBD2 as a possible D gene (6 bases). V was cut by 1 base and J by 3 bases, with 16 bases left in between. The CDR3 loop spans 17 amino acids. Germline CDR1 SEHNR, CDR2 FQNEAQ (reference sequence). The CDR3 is CASSLGRVSGVYNEQFF. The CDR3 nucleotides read TGTGCCAGCAGCTTAGGGAGGGTTTCGGGGGTCTACAATGAGCAGTTCTTC. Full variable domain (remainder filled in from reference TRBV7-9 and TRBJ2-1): DTGVSQNPRHKITKRGQNVTFRCDPISEHNRLYWYRQTLGQGPEFLTYFQNEAQLEKSRLLSDRFSAERPKGSFSTLEIQRTEQGDSAMYLCASSLGRVSGVYNEQFFGPGTRLTVL.

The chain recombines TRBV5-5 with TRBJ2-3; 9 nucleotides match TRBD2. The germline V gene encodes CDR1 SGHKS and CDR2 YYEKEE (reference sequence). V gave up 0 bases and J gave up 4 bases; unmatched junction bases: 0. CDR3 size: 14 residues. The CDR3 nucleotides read TGTGCCAGCAGCTTGGGCGGGGGGGCAGATACGCAGTATTTT. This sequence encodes CASSLGGGADTQYF.

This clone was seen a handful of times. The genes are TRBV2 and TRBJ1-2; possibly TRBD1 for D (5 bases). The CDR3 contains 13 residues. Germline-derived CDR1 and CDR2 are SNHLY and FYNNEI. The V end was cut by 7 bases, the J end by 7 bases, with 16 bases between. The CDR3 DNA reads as TGTGCCAGCATTAGTCAGGCGGGGGGTGGCTACACCTTC. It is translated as CASISQAGGGYTF.

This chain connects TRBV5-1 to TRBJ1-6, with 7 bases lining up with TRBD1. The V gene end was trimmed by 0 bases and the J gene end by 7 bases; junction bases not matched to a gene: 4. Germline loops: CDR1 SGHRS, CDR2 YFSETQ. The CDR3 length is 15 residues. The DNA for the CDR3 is TGCGCCAGCAGCTTGGCCGACAGGGTGAATTCACCCCTCCACTTT. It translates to CASSLADRVNSPLHF.

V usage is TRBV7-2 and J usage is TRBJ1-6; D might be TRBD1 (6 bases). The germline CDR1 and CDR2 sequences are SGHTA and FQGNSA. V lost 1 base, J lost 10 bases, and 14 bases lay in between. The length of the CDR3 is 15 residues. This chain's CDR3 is CASSLEGGSRSPLHF. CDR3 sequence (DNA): TGTGCCAGCAGCTTAGAAGGGGGTTCGCGGTCACCCCTCCACTTT.

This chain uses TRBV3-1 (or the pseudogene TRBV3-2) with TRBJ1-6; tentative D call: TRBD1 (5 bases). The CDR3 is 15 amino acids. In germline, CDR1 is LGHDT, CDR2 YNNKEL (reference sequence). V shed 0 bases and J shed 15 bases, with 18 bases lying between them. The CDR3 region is CASSQEHTGRSDLHF. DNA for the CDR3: TGTGCCAGCAGCCAAGAACACACAGGTCGGTCTGACCTCCACTTT.

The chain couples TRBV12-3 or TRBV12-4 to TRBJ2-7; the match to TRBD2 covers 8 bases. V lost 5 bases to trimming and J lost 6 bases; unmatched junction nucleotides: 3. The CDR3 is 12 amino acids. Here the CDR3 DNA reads TGTGCCAGCAGTCCGGGGGGGACCGAGCAGTACTTC. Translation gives CASSPGGTEQYF.

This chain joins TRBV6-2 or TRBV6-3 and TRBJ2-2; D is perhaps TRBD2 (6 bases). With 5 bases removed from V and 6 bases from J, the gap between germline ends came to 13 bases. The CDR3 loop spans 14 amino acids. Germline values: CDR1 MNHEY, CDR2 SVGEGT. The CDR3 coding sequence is TGTGCCAGCAGTACCAGACTAGTCCCCGGGGAGCTGTTTTTT. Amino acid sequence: CASSTRLVPGELFF.

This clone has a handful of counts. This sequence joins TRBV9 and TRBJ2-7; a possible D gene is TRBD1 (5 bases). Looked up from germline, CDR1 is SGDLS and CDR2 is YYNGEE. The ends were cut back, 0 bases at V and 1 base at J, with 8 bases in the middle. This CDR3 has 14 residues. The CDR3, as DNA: TGTGCCAGCAGCGTAGAGGGGCCGTCCTACGAGCAGTACTTC. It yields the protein CASSVEGPSYEQYF.

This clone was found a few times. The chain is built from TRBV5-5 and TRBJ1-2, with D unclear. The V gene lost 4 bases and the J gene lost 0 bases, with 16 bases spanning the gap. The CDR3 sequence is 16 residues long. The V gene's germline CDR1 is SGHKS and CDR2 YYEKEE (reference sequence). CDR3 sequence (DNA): TGTGCCAGCAGCCCAATTCCGATGGACTCTAACTATGGCTACACCTTC. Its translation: CASSPIPMDSNYGYTF.

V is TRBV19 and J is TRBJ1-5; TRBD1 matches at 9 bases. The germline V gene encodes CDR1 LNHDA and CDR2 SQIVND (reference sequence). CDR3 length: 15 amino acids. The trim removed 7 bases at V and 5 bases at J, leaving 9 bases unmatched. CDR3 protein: CASTEAGTGYQPQHF. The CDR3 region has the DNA TGTGCCAGTACCGAAGCCGGGACAGGGTATCAGCCCCAGCATTTT.

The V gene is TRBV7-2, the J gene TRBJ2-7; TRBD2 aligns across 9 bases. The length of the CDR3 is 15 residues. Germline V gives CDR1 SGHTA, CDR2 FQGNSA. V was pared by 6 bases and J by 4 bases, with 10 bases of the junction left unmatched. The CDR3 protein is CASSRGGANQYEQYF. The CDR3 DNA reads TGTGCCAGCAGTCGCGGGGGGGCGAATCAGTACGAGCAGTACTTC.

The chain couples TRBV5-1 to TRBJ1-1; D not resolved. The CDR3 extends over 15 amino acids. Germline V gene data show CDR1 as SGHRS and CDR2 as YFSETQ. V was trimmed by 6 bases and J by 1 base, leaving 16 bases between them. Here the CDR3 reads CASTTDPGGNTEAFF. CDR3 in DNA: TGCGCCAGCACCACAGATCCGGGAGGGAACACTGAAGCTTTCTTT.

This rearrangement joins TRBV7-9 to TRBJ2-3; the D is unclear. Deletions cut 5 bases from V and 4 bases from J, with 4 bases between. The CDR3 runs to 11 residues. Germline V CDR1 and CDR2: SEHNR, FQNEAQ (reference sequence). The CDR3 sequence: CASSDSDTQYF. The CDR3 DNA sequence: TGTGCCAGCAGCGACTCAGATACGCAGTATTTT.

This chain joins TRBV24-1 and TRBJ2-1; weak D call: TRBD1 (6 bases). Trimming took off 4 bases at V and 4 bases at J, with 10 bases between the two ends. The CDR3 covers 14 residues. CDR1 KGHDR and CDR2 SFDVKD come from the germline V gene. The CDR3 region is CATSDPTGYNEQFF. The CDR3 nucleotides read TGTGCCACCAGTGACCCGACAGGTTACAATGAGCAGTTCTTC.

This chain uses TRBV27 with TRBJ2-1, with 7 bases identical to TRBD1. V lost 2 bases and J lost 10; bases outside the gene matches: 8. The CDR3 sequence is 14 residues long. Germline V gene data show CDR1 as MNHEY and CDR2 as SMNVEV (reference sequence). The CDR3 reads CASSLGQAYGEQFF. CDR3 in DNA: TGTGCCAGCAGTTTAGGACAGGCTTATGGCGAGCAGTTCTTC.